Listed below are T cell receptor beta chains from one sample, sequenced in a study of blood T cell repertoires in COVID-19. Data came from immunoSEQ multiplex PCR; TCRdb stores just in-frame clones and leaves some out. This table has more than 85,000 clones, around nine tenths appearing once. The sample consisted of peripheral blood. These receptors were obtained from a man between 65 and 85 years old with acute or convalescent COVID-19. Each CDR3 is given with its conserved first and last residue. Fields, in order: V gene, J gene, CDR3 protein.

>TRBV6-5|TRBJ2-3
CASSFSGGGTDTQYF
>TRBV12-5|TRBJ2-7
CASGLVRGEQYF
>TRBV28|TRBJ2-5
CASSLWGLAETQYF
>TRBV7-9|TRBJ1-1
CASSLFPVRETEAFF
>TRBV10-3|TRBJ2-3
CATRGRDGGDTQYF
>TRBV30|TRBJ1-4
CAWSGQAAEKLFF
>TRBV24-1|TRBJ2-1
CATSDGSHREQFF
>TRBV5-4|TRBJ1-1
CASRPDSYREAFF
>TRBV6-2/TRBV6-3|TRBJ2-7
CASSSGRMDEQYF
>TRBV3-1/TRBV3-2|TRBJ1-2
CASSQGRTGEYGYTF
>TRBV11-2|TRBJ1-2
CASSRGNNYGYTF
>TRBV4-1|TRBJ2-2
CATSQGPQNTGELFF
>TRBV6-5|TRBJ2-7
CATSTYYEQYF
>TRBV24-1|TRBJ2-1
CATSLSGGDNEQFF
>TRBV6-6|TRBJ1-5
CASRPGSDQPQHF
>TRBV6-5|TRBJ2-2
CASVKLANTGELFF
>TRBV2|TRBJ2-7
CASRVAGGSYEQYF
>TRBV7-8|TRBJ1-2
CASSRTLDREAYGYTF
>TRBV6-5|TRBJ1-2
CASSGGSNGYTF
>TRBV5-1|TRBJ1-1
CASSPGTGNTEAFF
>TRBV5-6|TRBJ2-1
CASSVGLARYNEQFF
>TRBV18|TRBJ2-6
CASSYGASGANVLTF
>TRBV4-3|TRBJ2-7
CASSQGPPGLDIREQYF
>TRBV19|TRBJ1-5
CASSWSGDSNQPQHF
>TRBV18|TRBJ2-3
CASSPRSGGVTDTQYF
>TRBV15|TRBJ2-7
CATSRGGANYYEQYF
>TRBV29-1|TRBJ1-2
CSVEDPPHRSDRDGYTF
>TRBV6-1|TRBJ1-5
CASSVRRIGQYSNQPQHF